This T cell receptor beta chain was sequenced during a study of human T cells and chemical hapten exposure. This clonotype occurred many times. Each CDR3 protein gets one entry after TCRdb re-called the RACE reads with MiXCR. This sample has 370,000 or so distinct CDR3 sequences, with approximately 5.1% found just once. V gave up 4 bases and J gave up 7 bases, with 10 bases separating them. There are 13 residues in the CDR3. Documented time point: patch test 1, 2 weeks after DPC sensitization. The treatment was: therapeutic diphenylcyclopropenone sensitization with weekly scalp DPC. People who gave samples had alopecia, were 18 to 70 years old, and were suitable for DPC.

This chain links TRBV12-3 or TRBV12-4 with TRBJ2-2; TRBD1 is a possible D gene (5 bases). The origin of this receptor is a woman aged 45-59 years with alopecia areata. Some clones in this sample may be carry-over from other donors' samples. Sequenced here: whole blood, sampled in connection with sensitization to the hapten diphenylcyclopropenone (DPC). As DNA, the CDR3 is TGTGCCAGCAGTTCCCCAGGACACGGGGAGCTGTTTTTT. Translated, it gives CASSSPGHGELFF.